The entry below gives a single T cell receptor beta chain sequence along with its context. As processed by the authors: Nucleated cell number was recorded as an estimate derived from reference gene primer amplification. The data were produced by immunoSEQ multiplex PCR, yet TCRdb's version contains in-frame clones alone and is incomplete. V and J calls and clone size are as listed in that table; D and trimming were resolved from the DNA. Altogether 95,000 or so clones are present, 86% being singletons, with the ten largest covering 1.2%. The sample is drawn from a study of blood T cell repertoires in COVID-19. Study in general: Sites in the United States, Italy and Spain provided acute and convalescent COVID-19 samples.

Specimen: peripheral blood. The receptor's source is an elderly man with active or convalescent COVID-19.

Here the CDR3 reads CASSFSGRASGELFF. CDR3 DNA sequence: TGTGCCAGCAGCTTTAGCGGGAGGGCCTCCGGGGAGCTGTTTTTT. The chain is built from TRBV11-2 and TRBJ2-2; 11 bases align to TRBD2. Germline V lookup: CDR1 SGHAT, CDR2 FQNNGV. The V and J ends lost 3 bases and 6 bases, in that order; junction bases with no gene match: 3. This CDR3 is 15 amino acids long.